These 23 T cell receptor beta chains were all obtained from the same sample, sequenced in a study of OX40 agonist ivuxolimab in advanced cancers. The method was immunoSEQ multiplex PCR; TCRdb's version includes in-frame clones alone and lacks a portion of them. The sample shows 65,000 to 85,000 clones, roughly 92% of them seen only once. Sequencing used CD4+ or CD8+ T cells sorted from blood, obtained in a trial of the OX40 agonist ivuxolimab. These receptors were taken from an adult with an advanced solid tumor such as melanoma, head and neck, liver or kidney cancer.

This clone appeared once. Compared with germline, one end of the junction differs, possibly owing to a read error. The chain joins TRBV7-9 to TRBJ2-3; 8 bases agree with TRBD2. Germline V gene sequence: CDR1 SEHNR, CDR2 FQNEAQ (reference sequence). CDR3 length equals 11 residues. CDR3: CGSGGTDTQYF. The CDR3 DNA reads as TGCGGTAGCGGGGGCACAGATACGCAGTATTTT.

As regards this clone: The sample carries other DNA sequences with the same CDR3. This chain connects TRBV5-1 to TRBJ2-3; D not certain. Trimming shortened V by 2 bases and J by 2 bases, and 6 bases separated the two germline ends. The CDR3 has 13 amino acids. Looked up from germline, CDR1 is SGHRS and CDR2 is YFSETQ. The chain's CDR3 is CASSLGFTDTQYF. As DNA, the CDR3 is TGCGCCAGCAGCTTAGGATTCACAGATACGCAGTATTTT. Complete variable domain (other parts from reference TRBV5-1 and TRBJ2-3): KAGVTQTPRYLIKTRGQQVTLSCSPISGHRSVSWYQQTPGQGLQFLFEYFSETQRNKGNFPGRFSGRQFSNSRSEMNVSTLELGDSALYLCASSLGFTDTQYFGPGTRLTVL.

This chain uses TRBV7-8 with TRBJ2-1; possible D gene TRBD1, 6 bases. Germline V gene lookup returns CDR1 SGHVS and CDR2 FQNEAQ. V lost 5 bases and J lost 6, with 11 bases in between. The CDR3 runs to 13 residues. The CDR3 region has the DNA TGTGCCAGCAGCGTGGGGACAATCAATGAGCAGTTCTTC. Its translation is CASSVGTINEQFF.

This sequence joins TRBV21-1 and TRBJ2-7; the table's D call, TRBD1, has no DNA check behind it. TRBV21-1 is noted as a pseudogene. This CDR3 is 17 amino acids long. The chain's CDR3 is CASSIGTWTGGGNEQYF. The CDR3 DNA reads TGTGCCAGCAGCATAGGGACCTGGACAGGGGGCGGGAACGAGCAGTACTTC.

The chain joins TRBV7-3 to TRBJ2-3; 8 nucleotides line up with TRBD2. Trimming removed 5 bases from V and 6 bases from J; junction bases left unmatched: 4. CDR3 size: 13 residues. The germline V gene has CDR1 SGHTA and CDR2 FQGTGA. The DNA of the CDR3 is TGTGCCAGCAGCCGGGGGGGCTCGGATACGCAGTATTTT. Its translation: CASSRGGSDTQYF.

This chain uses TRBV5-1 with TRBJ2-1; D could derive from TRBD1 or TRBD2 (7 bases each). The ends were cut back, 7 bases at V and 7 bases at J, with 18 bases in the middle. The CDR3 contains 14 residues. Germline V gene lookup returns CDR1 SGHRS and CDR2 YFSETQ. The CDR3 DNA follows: TGCGCCAGCGGGTCCCAGGGGGGGTTTAATGAGCAGTTCTTC. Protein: CASGSQGGFNEQFF.

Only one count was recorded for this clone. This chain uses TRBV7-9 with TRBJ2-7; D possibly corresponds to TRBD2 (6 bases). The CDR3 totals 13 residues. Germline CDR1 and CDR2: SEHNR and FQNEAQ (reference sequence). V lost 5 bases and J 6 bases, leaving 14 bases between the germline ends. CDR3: CASSHTEGREQYF. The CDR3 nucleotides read TGTGCCAGCAGCCACACGGAGGGCCGCGAGCAGTACTTC.

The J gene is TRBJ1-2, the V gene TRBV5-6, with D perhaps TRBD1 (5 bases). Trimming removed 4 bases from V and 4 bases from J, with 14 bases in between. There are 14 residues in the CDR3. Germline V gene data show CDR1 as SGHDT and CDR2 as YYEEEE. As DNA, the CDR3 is TGTGCCAGCAGCCAGCAGGGTCCGGTCTATGGCTACACCTTC. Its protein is CASSQQGPVYGYTF.

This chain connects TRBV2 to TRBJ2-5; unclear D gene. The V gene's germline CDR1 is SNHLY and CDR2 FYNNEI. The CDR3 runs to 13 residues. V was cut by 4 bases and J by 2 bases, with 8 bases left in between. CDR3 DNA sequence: TGTGCCAGCAGTGGTTCGGTACAAGAGACCCAGTACTTC. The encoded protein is CASSGSVQETQYF.

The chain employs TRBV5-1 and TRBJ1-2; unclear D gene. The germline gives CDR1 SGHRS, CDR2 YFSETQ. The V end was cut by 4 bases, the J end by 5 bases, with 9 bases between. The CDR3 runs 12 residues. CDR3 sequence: CASSLGEYGYTF. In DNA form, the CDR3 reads TGCGCCAGCAGCCTGGGAGAGTATGGCTACACCTTC.

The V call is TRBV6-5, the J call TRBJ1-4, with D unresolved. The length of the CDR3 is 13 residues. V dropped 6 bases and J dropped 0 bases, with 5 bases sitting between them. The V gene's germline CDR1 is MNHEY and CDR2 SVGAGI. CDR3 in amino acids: CASRAATNEKLFF. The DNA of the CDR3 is TGTGCCAGCAGGGCAGCAACTAATGAAAAACTGTTTTTT.

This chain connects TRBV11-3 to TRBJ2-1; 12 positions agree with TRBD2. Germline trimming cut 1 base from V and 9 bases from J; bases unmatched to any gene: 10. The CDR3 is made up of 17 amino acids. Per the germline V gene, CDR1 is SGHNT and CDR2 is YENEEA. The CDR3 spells CASSLGLAGALGGEQFF. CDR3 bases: TGTGCCAGCAGCTTAGGACTAGCGGGGGCCCTCGGAGGTGAGCAGTTCTTC.

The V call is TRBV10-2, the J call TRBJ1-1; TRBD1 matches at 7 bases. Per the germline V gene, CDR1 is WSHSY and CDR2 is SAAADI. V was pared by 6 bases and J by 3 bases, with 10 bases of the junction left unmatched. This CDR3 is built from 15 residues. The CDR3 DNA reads TGCGCCAGCAGGCGCACAGGGGTGTCGGACACTGAAGCTTTCTTT. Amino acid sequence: CASRRTGVSDTEAFF.

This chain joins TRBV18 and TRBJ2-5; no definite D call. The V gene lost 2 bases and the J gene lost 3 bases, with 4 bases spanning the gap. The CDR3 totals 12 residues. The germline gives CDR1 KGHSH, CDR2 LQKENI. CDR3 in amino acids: CASSPGKETQYF. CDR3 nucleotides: TGTGCCAGCTCACCAGGGAAAGAGACCCAGTACTTC. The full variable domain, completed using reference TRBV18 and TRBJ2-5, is NAGVMQNPRHLVRRRGQEARLRCSPMKGHSHVYWYRQLPEEGLKFMVYLQKENIIDESGMPKERFSAEFPKEGPSILRIQQVVRGDSAAYFCASSPGKETQYFGPGTRLLVL.

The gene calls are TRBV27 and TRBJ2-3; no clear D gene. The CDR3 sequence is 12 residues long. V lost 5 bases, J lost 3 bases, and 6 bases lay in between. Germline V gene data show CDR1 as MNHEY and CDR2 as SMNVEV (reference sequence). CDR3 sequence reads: CASSHRTDTQYF. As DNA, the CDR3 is TGTGCCAGCAGTCACCGGACAGATACGCAGTATTTT.

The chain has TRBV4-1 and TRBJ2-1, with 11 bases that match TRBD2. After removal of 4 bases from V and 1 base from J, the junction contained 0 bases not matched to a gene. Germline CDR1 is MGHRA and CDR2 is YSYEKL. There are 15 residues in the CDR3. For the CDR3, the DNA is TGCGCCAGCAGCCGGACTAGCGGGTCCTACAATGAGCAGTTCTTC. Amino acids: CASSRTSGSYNEQFF.

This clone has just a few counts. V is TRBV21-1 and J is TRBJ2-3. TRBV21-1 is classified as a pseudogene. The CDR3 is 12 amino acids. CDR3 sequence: CASSPRTDTQYF. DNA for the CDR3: TGTGCCAGCAGCCCGCGCACAGATACGCAGTATTTT.

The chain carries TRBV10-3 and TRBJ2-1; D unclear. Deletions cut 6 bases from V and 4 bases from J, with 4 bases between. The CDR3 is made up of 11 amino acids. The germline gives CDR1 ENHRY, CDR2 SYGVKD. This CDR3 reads CAISQYNEQFF. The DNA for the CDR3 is TGTGCCATCAGCCAGTACAATGAGCAGTTCTTC.

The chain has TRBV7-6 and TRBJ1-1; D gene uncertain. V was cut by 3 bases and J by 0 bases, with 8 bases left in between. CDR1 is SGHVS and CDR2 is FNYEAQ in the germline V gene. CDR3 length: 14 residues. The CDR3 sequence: CASSLKTMNTEAFF. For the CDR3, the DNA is TGTGCCAGCAGCTTGAAGACTATGAACACTGAAGCTTTCTTT.

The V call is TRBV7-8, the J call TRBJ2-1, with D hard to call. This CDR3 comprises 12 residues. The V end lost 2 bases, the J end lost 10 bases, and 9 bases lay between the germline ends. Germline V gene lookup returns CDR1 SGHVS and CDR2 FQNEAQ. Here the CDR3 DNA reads TGTGCCAGCAGCTTATTCCTAGAAGAGCAGTTCTTC. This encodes CASSLFLEEQFF. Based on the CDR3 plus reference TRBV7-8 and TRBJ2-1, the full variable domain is GAGVSQSPRYKVAKRGQDVALRCDPISGHVSLFWYQQALGQGPEFLTYFQNEAQLDKSGLPSDRFFAERPEGSVSTLKIQRTQQEDSAVYLCASSLFLEEQFFGPGTRLTVL.

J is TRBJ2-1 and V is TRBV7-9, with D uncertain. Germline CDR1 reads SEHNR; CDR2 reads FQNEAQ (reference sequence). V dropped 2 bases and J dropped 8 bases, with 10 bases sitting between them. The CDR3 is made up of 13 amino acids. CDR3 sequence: CASSLSVFDEQFF. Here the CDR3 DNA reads TGTGCCAGCAGCTTATCGGTGTTCGATGAGCAGTTCTTC.

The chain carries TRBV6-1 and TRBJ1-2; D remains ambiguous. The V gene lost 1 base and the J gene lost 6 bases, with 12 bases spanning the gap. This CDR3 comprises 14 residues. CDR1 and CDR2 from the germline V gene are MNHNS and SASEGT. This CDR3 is CASSEGAGGNGYTF. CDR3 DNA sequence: TGTGCCAGCAGTGAAGGGGCAGGTGGTAATGGCTACACCTTC.

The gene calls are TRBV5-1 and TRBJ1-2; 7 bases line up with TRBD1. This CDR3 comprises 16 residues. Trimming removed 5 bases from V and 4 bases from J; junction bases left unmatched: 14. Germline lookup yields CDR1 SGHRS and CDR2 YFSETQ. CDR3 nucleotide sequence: TGCGCCAGCAGTTCCCCTCAACAGGGGTCGGGCTATGGCTACACCTTC. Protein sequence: CASSSPQQGSGYGYTF.